The 7 T cell receptor beta chains below all came from one sample that was sequenced in a study of T cells in localized non-small cell lung cancer. Method: immunoSEQ multiplex PCR; TCRdb's copy keeps in-frame clones and lacks some. This table has about 59,000 clones, 70% to 90% appearing once. The sequences come from peripheral blood, collected before any cancer treatment. The origin of the receptors is a man aged 35 to 70 with stage I squamous cell lung carcinoma.

This chain links TRBV2 with TRBJ2-7; D could derive from TRBD1 or TRBD2 (5 bases each). This CDR3 has 15 residues. Germline V gene lookup returns CDR1 SNHLY and CDR2 FYNNEI. Trimming took 11 bases from V and 0 from J, leaving 20 bases between them. In DNA form, the CDR3 reads TGTGCCGTTATGCCGGGACCTCCGAGCTCCTACGAGCAGTACTTC. Translation gives CAVMPGPPSSYEQYF. Supplemented by reference TRBV2 and TRBJ2-7, the full variable domain reads EPEVTQTPSHQVTQMGQEVILRCVPISNHLYFYWYRQILGQKVEFLVSFYNNEISEKSEIFDDQFSVERPDGSNFTLKIRSTKLEDSAMYFCAVMPGPPSSYEQYFGPGTRLTVT.

The chain is built from TRBV7-3 and TRBJ2-1; D unclear. V was trimmed by 5 bases and J by 9 bases, leaving 14 bases between them. CDR3 length equals 13 residues. Germline V gene sequence: CDR1 SGHTA, CDR2 FQGTGA. This chain's CDR3 is CASSHRALAEQFF. CDR3 nucleotides: TGTGCCAGCAGCCACCGGGCCCTCGCTGAGCAGTTCTTC. Full variable domain (outside the CDR3, taken from reference TRBV7-3 and TRBJ2-1): GAGVSQTPSNKVTEKGKYVELRCDPISGHTALYWYRQSLGQGPEFLIYFQGTGAADDSGLPNDRFFAVRPEGSVSTLKIQRTERGDSAVYLCASSHRALAEQFFGPGTRLTVL.

The chain employs TRBV27 and TRBJ2-7; D not resolved. The CDR3 has 13 residues. The V gene's germline CDR1 is MNHEY and CDR2 SMNVEV (reference sequence). V shed 5 bases and J shed 7 bases, with 15 bases lying between them. The CDR3 is CASSLTDSGEQYF. In nucleotides, the CDR3 is TGTGCCAGCAGTCTGACGGATTCGGGTGAGCAGTACTTC.

This chain links TRBV6-6 with TRBJ2-7; D may be TRBD1 or TRBD2 (5 bases each). Trimming left V 6 bases short and J 2 bases short, with 14 bases between. The germline V gene encodes CDR1 MNHNY and CDR2 SVGAGI (reference sequence). The CDR3 is 14 amino acids. CDR3 residues: CASSSGRTPYEQYF. DNA of the CDR3: TGTGCCAGCAGCTCGGGACGGACCCCCTACGAGCAGTACTTC.

The chain links TRBV30 to TRBJ2-3, with 10 positions matching TRBD2. V trimming: 2 bases; J trimming: 4 bases; junction bases outside the gene matches: 3. The CDR3 totals 14 residues. The germline CDR1 and CDR2 sequences are GTSNPN and SVGIG (reference sequence). CDR3 sequence reads: CAWSLAGGPDTQYF. The CDR3 region has the DNA TGTGCCTGGAGTTTAGCGGGAGGACCAGATACGCAGTATTTT.

J is TRBJ1-5 and V is TRBV30; the match to TRBD1 covers 8 bases. The CDR3 spans 14 residues. Germline CDR1 and CDR2: GTSNPN and SVGIG (reference sequence). With 1 base clipped from V and 7 bases from J, the junction kept 6 bases outside the gene matches. Here the CDR3 reads CAWSGDRGSQPQHF. The CDR3 DNA reads as TGTGCCTGGAGTGGAGACAGGGGTAGCCAGCCCCAGCATTTT.

The V gene is TRBV5-1, the J gene TRBJ1-5, with D possibly matching TRBD1 (6 bases). The V and J ends lost 1 base and 3 bases respectively, with 11 bases between them. CDR1 is SGHRS, CDR2 YFSETQ, per germline. The CDR3 covers 15 residues. The CDR3 sequence: CASSLIGGINQPQHF. The CDR3 DNA is TGCGCCAGCAGCTTGATAGGGGGGATCAATCAGCCCCAGCATTTT. Supplemented by reference TRBV5-1 and TRBJ1-5, the full variable domain reads KAGVTQTPRYLIKTRGQQVTLSCSPISGHRSVSWYQQTPGQGLQFLFEYFSETQRNKGNFPGRFSGRQFSNSRSEMNVSTLELGDSALYLCASSLIGGINQPQHFGDGTRLSIL.